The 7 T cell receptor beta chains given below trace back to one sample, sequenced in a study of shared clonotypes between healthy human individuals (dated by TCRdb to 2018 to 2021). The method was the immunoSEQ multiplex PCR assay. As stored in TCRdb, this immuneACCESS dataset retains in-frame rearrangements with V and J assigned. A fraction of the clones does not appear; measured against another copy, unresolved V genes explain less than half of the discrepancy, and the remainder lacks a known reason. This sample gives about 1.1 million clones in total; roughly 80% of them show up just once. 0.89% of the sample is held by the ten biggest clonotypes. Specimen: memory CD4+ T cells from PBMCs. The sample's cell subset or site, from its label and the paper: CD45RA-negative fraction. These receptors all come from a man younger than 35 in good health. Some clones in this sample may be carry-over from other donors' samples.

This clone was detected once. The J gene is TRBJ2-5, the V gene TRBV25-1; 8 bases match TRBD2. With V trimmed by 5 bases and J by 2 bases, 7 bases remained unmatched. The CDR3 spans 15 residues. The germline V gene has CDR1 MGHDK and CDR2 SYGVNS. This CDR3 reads CASSSASGLQETQYF. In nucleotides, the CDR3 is TGTGCCAGCAGTTCAGCTAGCGGGCTTCAAGAGACCCAGTACTTC. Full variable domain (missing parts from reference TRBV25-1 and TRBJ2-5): EADIYQTPRYLVIGTGKKITLECSQTMGHDKMYWYQQDPGMELHLIHYSYGVNSTEKGDLSSESTVSRIRTEHFPLTLESARPSHTSQYLCASSSASGLQETQYFGPGTRLLVL.

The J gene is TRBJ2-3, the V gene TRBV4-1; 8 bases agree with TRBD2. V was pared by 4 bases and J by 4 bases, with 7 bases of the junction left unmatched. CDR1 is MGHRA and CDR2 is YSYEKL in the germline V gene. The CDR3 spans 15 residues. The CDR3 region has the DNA TGCGCCAGCAGCCCCGGTCTAGCGGGCCCAGATACGCAGTATTTT. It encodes CASSPGLAGPDTQYF.

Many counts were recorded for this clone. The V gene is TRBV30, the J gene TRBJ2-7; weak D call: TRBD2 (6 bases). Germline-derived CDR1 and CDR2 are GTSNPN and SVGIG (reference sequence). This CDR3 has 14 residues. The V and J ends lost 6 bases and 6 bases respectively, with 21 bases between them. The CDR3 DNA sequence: TGTGCCTGTCACCGCGGGGCGGCTTTTGGCGAGCAGTACTTC. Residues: CACHRGAAFGEQYF.

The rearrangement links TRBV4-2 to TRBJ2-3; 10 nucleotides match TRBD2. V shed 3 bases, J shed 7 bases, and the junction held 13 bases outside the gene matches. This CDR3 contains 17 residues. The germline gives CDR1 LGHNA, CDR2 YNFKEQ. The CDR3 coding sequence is TGTGCCAGCAGCCATGCCAGAAGCGGGAGGGGGAGAAATACGCAGTATTTT. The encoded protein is CASSHARSGRGRNTQYF.

The CDR3 sequence: CASSSGHYGYTF. DNA for the CDR3: TGTGCCAGCAGTTCAGGCCACTATGGCTACACCTTC. The rearrangement joins TRBV6-1 to TRBJ1-2, with D hard to call. Germline-derived CDR1 and CDR2 are MNHNS and SASEGT. This CDR3 region has 12 residues. Trimming left V 5 bases short and J 3 bases short, with 7 bases between.

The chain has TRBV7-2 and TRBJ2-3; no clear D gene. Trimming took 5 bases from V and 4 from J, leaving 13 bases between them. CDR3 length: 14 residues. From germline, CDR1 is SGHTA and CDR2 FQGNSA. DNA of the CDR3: TGTGCCAGCAGCCCTCGTCGAGGTCCAGATACGCAGTATTTT. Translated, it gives CASSPRRGPDTQYF.

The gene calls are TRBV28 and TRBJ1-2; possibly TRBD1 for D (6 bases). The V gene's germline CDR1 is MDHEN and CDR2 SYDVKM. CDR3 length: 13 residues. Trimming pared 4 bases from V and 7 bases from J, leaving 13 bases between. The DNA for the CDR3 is TGTGCCAGCAGTTACCCACAGGGCCGTGGCTACACCTTC. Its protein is CASSYPQGRGYTF.